These T cell receptor beta chains were read from a single sample in a study of cytomegalovirus exposure and HLA in healthy donors. Some clones are missing from TCRdb's copy, which holds only in-frame ones; the method was immunoSEQ multiplex PCR. The data show fewer than 110,000 clones, 74% seen once. Sample: PBMCs. The receptors shown here come from a woman between 35 and 50 years old in good health and CMV-seropositive. The CDR3 runs from the conserved cysteine through the conserved F or W. A D gene is named only where the DNA matches it firmly. Clone size is shown for a subset of rows, as once, few, many or a class of expanded clone.

v_gene	j_gene	len	abundance	d_gene	CDR3aa	CDR3nt
TRBV19	TRBJ2-3	14	NA	NA	CATSGGTAGDTQYF	TGTGCCACCTCTGGGGGGACAGCCGGAGATACGCAGTATTTT
TRBV5-6	TRBJ2-6	17	NA	NA	CASSPGGDPSGANVLTF	TGTGCCAGCAGCCCTGGGGGCGACCCGTCTGGGGCCAACGTCCTGACTTTC
TRBV5-1	TRBJ1-1	14	NA	TRBD1	CASSPGTGNTEAFF	TGCGCCAGCAGCCCCGGGACAGGGAACACTGAAGCTTTCTTT
TRBV5-1	TRBJ2-3	13	NA	TRBD1	CASSSKGADTQYF	TGCGCCAGCAGCTCTAAGGGGGCGGATACGCAGTATTTT
TRBV15	TRBJ2-3	15	many	TRBD2	CATSSSGIAGDTQYF	TGTGCCACCAGCAGCAGCGGGATTGCAGGAGATACGCAGTATTTT
TRBV5-5	TRBJ1-6	14	NA	NA	CASSDRTLNSPLHF	TGTGCCAGCAGCGATCGGACACTTAATTCACCCCTCCACTTT
TRBV2	TRBJ2-2	14	once	TRBD1	CASRETGYAGELFF	TGTGCCAGCAGGGAGACAGGGTATGCCGGGGAGCTGTTTTTT
TRBV2	TRBJ1-6	16	NA	NA	CASSDRRDIGNSPLHF	TGTGCCAGCAGTGATCGCCGGGACATCGGGAATTCACCCCTCCACTTT
TRBV28	TRBJ2-5	13	NA	TRBD1	CASGLTGGGTQYF	TGTGCCAGCGGCCTGACAGGGGGAGGGACCCAGTACTTC
TRBV30	TRBJ2-1	15	NA	TRBD2	CAWTPWTSESSEQFF	TGTGCCTGGACCCCTTGGACTAGCGAGTCAAGTGAGCAGTTCTTC
TRBV19	TRBJ1-1	13	NA	NA	CASSPTVNTEAFF	TGTGCCAGTAGCCCGACAGTGAACACTGAAGCTTTCTTT
TRBV7-2	TRBJ1-1	14	NA	NA	CASSLVQMNTEAFF	TGTGCCAGCAGCTTAGTACAGATGAACACTGAAGCTTTCTTT
TRBV15	TRBJ2-5	14	NA	TRBD1	CAVRPGQGVETQYF	TGTGCCGTGCGACCGGGACAGGGGGTAGAGACCCAGTACTTC
TRBV30	TRBJ1-6	13	NA	NA	CAWRSHLNSPLHF	TGTGCCTGGCGGAGCCACCTTAATTCACCCCTCCACTTT
TRBV9	TRBJ2-7	16	NA	NA	CASPKKPSGETYEQYF	TGTGCCAGCCCGAAGAAACCGAGCGGCGAGACCTACGAGCAGTACTTC
TRBV7-3	TRBJ1-1	15	NA	TRBD1	CASSPRQGMNTEAFF	TGTGCCAGCAGCCCTCGACAGGGCATGAACACTGAAGCTTTCTTT
TRBV30	TRBJ2-7	14	NA	NA	CAWSEGTQVYEQYF	TGTGCCTGGAGTGAAGGGACTCAGGTCTACGAGCAGTACTTC
TRBV5-1	TRBJ2-7	20	NA	TRBD2	CASSWNGLAGGLWPAYEQYF	TGCGCCAGCAGCTGGAACGGACTAGCGGGGGGGCTTTGGCCTGCCTACGAGCAGTACTTC
TRBV9	TRBJ2-1	17	few	TRBD2	CASSVVTGGAGYNEQFF	TGTGCCAGCAGCGTAGTTACCGGGGGGGCGGGGTACAATGAGCAGTTCTTC
TRBV13	TRBJ2-7	15	NA	TRBD1	CASSLRTGGPYEQYF	TGTGCCAGCAGCTTGAGGACAGGGGGCCCCTACGAGCAGTACTTC
TRBV19	TRBJ1-2	14	NA	TRBD1	CASSTETGNSGYTF	TGTGCCAGTAGTACAGAGACAGGGAATAGTGGCTACACCTTC
TRBV4-1	TRBJ2-5	15	NA	NA	CASSQDPRRVETQYF	TGCGCCAGCAGCCAAGACCCACGGCGGGTAGAGACCCAGTACTTC
TRBV5-6	TRBJ1-5	12	few	NA	CASSRGDQPQHF	TGTGCCAGCAGCCGGGGGGATCAGCCCCAGCATTTT
TRBV7-8	TRBJ1-4	15	NA	TRBD1	CASSLSDRANEKLFF	TGTGCCAGCAGCTTATCCGACAGGGCTAATGAAAAACTGTTTTTT
TRBV28	TRBJ1-1	10	NA	NA	CASISTEAFF	TGTGCCAGCATTAGCACTGAAGCTTTCTTT
TRBV6-4	TRBJ2-3	16	NA	TRBD2	CASSVGLAGGPDTQYF	TGTGCCAGCAGTGTAGGACTAGCGGGGGGCCCGGATACGCAGTATTTT
TRBV5-1	TRBJ2-5	15	NA	TRBD1	CASSLSAGGYETQYF	TGCGCCAGCAGCTTGAGTGCAGGGGGCTATGAGACCCAGTACTTC
TRBV4-1	TRBJ1-1	16	NA	TRBD1	CASSQDRGQDHTEAFF	TGCGCCAGCAGCCAAGATAGGGGACAGGATCACACTGAAGCTTTCTTT
TRBV28	TRBJ1-1	14	NA	NA	CASSQWGLNTEAFF	TGTGCCAGCAGCCAATGGGGCCTGAACACTGAAGCTTTCTTT
TRBV5-1	TRBJ2-3	14	NA	TRBD1	CASSSGTGGDTQYF	TGCGCCAGCAGCTCCGGGACAGGGGGAGATACGCAGTATTTT
TRBV27	TRBJ1-1	13	NA	NA	CASSFRVNTEAFF	TGTGCCAGCAGTTTCAGGGTGAACACTGAAGCTTTCTTT
TRBV12-5	TRBJ2-3	14	NA	TRBD1	CASGPGQGGDTQYF	TGTGCTAGTGGTCCGGGACAGGGAGGGGATACGCAGTATTTT
TRBV11-2	TRBJ1-1	15	NA	NA	CASSLRQFMNTEAFF	TGTGCCAGCAGCTTACGACAGTTCATGAACACTGAAGCTTTCTTT
TRBV4-3	TRBJ2-7	13	once	NA	CASSQDRGYEQYF	TGCGCCAGCAGCCAAGATAGGGGATACGAGCAGTACTTC
TRBV4-2	TRBJ1-2	14	NA	NA	CASSQEARNYGYTF	TGTGCCAGCAGCCAAGAGGCCAGGAACTATGGCTACACCTTC
TRBV15	TRBJ2-7	15	once	NA	CATSRDQNRGYEQYF	TGTGCCACCAGCAGAGATCAGAACCGGGGCTACGAGCAGTACTTC
TRBV6-1	TRBJ1-4	14	NA	TRBD1	CASSGGQGGEKLFF	TGTGCCAGCAGTGGGGGACAGGGTGGTGAAAAACTGTTTTTT
TRBV4-1	TRBJ1-1	16	NA	NA	CASSQSGQSSGTEAFF	TGCGCCAGCAGCCAATCAGGACAGTCATCGGGCACTGAAGCTTTCTTT
TRBV10-3	TRBJ2-1	15	few	TRBD2	CAISLSGGANNEQFF	TGTGCCATCAGTCTTAGCGGGGGGGCAAACAATGAGCAGTTCTTC
TRBV5-6	TRBJ1-5	15	NA	TRBD1	CASSPGQGAQGAQHF	TGTGCCAGCAGCCCGGGACAGGGGGCCCAAGGGGCCCAGCATTTT